This is a list of T cell receptor beta chains from one sample in a study of T cell responses to AZD1222 COVID-19 vaccine. Sequencing was performed with immunoSEQ multiplex PCR; in TCRdb, only in-frame clones are kept and a portion is missing. The sample includes approximately 130,000 clones, 80% to 95% of them seen just once. The source material was peripheral blood, sampled on day 0 of AZD1222 vaccination. The receptors come from an adult in good health. The CDR3 runs from the conserved cysteine through the conserved F or W.

V gene,J gene,CDR3 protein
TRBV27,TRBJ2-1,CASSSWGLAAYNEQFF
TRBV11-2,TRBJ2-1,CASSLGGAGRNNEQFF
TRBV19,TRBJ2-5,CASSRQETLETQYF
TRBV6-1,TRBJ1-2,CASSEARSYGYTF
TRBV7-2,TRBJ1-5,CAADGGSGQPQHF
TRBV7-7,TRBJ2-3,CASSLGLPGLNTQYF
TRBV24-1,TRBJ2-4,CAKKQESELAKNIQYF
TRBV30,TRBJ2-2,CAWRGPRQPNTGELFF
TRBV27,TRBJ1-1,CASSLPGGGTEAFF
TRBV7-3,TRBJ2-3,CASSPYPPPDTQYF
TRBV13,TRBJ1-4,CASSYGQGITNEKLFF
TRBV5-1,TRBJ2-5,CASSDGGMGTQYF
TRBV5-1,TRBJ1-2,CASSLDFGDYTF
TRBV5-4,TRBJ2-3,CAGWTGGTDTQYF
TRBV6-5,TRBJ1-1,CASSTTGQNTEAFF
TRBV3-1/TRBV3-2,TRBJ2-3,CASRPTGGSKGDTQYF
TRBV28,TRBJ2-7,CASSWTVTYEQYF
TRBV30,TRBJ2-3,CAWSVLRTGSKLGTQYF
TRBV2,TRBJ2-5,CASSAQGETQYF
TRBV7-9,TRBJ2-5,CASSLGSWRGETQYF
TRBV3-1/TRBV3-2,TRBJ1-1,CASSRSNTEAFF
TRBV28,TRBJ2-1,CASSLWEGRHEQFF
TRBV11-3,TRBJ2-2,CASSLRTGGTGELFF
TRBV6-5,TRBJ1-1,CASNASLGRRAFF
TRBV5-1,TRBJ2-1,CASSLFQGRDEQFF
TRBV6-5,TRBJ1-5,CASIELGYRGQPQHF
TRBV9,TRBJ1-5,CASSVGATDDQPQHF
TRBV19,TRBJ1-4,CASSMTNEKLFF
TRBV12-3/TRBV12-4,TRBJ2-7,CASSFDYSYEQYF
TRBV2,TRBJ2-2,CATSGYISSGTGELFF
TRBV9,TRBJ2-1,CASSVAGGGRSYNEQFF
TRBV5-6,TRBJ2-2,CASSWGIHSGFGELFF
TRBV11-2,TRBJ1-3,CASSPDRGNTIYF
TRBV6-5,TRBJ2-7,CASTRRGTSPYEQYF
TRBV28,TRBJ1-1,CASSLALGWSTEAFF
TRBV28,TRBJ2-5,CASSWTRQRGFQETQYF
TRBV6-5,TRBJ2-1,CASSYSLAYEQFF
TRBV5-1,TRBJ2-5,CASSLGAGGPRETQYF
TRBV7-7,TRBJ2-7,CASSSVRDGEQYF
TRBV19,TRBJ1-6,CASTFAAVRNSPLHF
TRBV6-1,TRBJ2-5,CASSEVRRARPSTQYF
TRBV30,TRBJ1-2,CAWRWGTGYYGYTF
TRBV9,TRBJ1-6,CASSDLYNSPLHF